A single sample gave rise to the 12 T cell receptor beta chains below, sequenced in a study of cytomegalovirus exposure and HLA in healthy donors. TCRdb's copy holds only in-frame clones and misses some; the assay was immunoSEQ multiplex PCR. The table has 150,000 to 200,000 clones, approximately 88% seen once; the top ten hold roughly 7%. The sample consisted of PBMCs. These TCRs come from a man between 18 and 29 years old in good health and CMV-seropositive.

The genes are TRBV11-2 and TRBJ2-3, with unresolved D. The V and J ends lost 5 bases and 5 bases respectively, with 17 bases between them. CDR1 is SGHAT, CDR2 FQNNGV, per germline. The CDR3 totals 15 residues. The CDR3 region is CASSLRGFERDTQYF. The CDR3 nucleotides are TGTGCCAGCAGCCTACGCGGCTTCGAGAGAGATACGCAGTATTTT.

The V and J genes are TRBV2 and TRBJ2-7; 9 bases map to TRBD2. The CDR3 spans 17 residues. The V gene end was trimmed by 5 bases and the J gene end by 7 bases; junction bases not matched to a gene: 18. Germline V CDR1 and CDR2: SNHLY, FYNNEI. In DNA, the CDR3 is TGTGCCAGCAGTACAATTTTAAGGACTAGCGAAGCATGGGAGCAGTACTTC. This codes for CASSTILRTSEAWEQYF.

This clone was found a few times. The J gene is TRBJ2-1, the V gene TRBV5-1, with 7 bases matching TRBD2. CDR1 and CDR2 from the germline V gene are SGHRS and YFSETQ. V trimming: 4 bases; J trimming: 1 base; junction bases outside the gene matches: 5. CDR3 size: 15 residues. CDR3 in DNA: TGCGCCAGCAGCATCGGGCGGGAGTCCTACAATGAGCAGTTCTTC. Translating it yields CASSIGRESYNEQFF.

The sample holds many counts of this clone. The CDR3 spells CASSDSAGGAGELFF. The CDR3 DNA follows: TGTGCCAGCAGTGACTCGGCGGGAGGGGCCGGGGAGCTGTTTTTT. The chain recombines TRBV6-4 with TRBJ2-2; TRBD2 matches at 9 bases. V dropped 0 bases and J dropped 6; count of bases not matched to a gene: 2. There are 15 residues in the CDR3. Germline CDR1 is MRHNA and CDR2 is SNTAGT.

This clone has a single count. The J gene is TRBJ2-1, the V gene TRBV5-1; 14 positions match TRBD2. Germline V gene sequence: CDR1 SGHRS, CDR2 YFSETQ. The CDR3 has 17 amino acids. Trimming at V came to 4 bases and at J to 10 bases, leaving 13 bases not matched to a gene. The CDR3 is CASSAGLAGVLMSEQFF. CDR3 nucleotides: TGCGCCAGCAGCGCGGGACTAGCGGGGGTTTTAATGTCGGAGCAGTTCTTC.

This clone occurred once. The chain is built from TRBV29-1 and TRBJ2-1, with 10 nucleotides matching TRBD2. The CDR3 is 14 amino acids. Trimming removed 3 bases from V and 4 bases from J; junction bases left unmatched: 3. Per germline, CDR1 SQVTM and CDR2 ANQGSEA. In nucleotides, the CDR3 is TGCAGCGTTGAGACTAGCGGGTCATACAATGAGCAGTTCTTC. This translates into CSVETSGSYNEQFF.

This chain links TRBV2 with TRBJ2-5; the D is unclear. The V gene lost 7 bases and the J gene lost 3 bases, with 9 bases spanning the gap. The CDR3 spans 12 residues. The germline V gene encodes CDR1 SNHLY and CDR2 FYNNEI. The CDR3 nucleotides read TGTGCCAGCATTTCTCGGGAAGAGACCCAGTACTTC. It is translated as CASISREETQYF. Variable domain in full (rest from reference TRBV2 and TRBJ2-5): EPEVTQTPSHQVTQMGQEVILRCVPISNHLYFYWYRQILGQKVEFLVSFYNNEISEKSEIFDDQFSVERPDGSNFTLKIRSTKLEDSAMYFCASISREETQYFGPGTRLLVL.

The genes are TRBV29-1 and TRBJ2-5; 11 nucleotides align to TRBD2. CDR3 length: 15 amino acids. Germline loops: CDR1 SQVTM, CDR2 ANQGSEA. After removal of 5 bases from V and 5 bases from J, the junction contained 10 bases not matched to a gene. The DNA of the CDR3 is TGCAGCGTTCGCCTAGCGGGAGGAAGGCGGGAGACCCAGTACTTC. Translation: CSVRLAGGRRETQYF.

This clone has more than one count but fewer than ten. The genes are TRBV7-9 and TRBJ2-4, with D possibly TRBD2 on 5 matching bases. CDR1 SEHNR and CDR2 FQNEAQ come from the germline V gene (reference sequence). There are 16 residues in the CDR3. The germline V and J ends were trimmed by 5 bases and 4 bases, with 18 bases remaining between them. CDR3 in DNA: TGTGCCAGCAGCCCACCAGAGGGAGTAGTAAAAAACATTCAGTACTTC. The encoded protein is CASSPPEGVVKNIQYF.

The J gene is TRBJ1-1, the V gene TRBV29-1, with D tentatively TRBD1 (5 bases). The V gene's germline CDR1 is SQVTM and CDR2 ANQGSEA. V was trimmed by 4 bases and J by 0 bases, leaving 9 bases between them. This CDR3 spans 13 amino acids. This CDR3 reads CSVVRGMNTEAFF. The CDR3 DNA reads TGCAGCGTTGTAAGGGGTATGAACACTGAAGCTTTCTTT.

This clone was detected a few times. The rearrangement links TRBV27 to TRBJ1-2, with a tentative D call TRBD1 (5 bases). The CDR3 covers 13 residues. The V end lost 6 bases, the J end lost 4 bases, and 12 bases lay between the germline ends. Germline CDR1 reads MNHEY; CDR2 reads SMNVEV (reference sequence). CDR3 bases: TGTGCCAGCAGCGGGCAGGGAACCTATGGCTACACCTTC. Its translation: CASSGQGTYGYTF.

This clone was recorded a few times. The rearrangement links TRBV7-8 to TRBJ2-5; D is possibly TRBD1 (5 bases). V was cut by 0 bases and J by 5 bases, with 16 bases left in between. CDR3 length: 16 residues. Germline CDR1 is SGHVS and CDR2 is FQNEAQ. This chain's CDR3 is CASSLAGAARRETQYF. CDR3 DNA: TGTGCCAGCAGCTTAGCTGGGGCAGCCCGACGGGAGACCCAGTACTTC.